This entry describes one TCR beta chain. The protocol was immunoSEQ multiplex PCR, while the TCRdb copy is restricted to in-frame clones and leaves out a portion. The table has 25,000 to 35,000 clones, roughly nine tenths seen once. This sample was included in a study of T cells in narcolepsy. The germline gives CDR1 SQVTM, CDR2 ANQGSEA. V lost 4 bases and J lost 7, with 10 bases in between. CDR3 size: 11 residues. The chain combines TRBV29-1 with TRBJ1-1; D is uncertain. This receptor was obtained from a human donor with narcolepsy. The sequencing sample was made of CD45RA- memory CD4+ T cells from PBMCs. The CDR3 DNA is TGCAGCGTTGGGGATGCCTATGAAGCTTTCTTT. Its translation is CSVGDAYEAFF.